This TCR beta chain appears in the sequencing data of a study of blood T cell repertoires in COVID-19. Background on the study: Both acute and convalescent COVID-19 samples were obtained from the United States, Italy and Spain.

Data came from immunoSEQ multiplex PCR; TCRdb stores just in-frame clones and leaves some out. The profile covers hundreds of thousands of clones, with over 70% appearing a single time and around 7.8% taken by the ten largest. Material: peripheral blood. The sequence came from a human donor in a cohort sampled during active COVID-19.

CDR3 loop: CASSPGGEQFF. The CDR3 DNA is TGTGCCAGTAGCCCCGGAGGAGAGCAGTTCTTC. The V call is TRBV19, the J call TRBJ2-1; weak D call: TRBD2 (5 bases). Germline loops: CDR1 LNHDA, CDR2 SQIVND (reference sequence). This CDR3 comprises 11 residues. Trimming left V 6 bases short and J 10 bases short, with 10 bases between.